The clone carrying this T cell receptor beta chain has ten or more counts. Its antigen is not known. TCRbeta library construction was performed incorporating unique molecular identifiers. Each CDR3 protein is one row after TCRdb ran MiXCR on the PCR reads. The top ten hold over 2.5% of the sample, which has hundreds of thousands of distinct CDR3 sequences, 20% to 30% seen once. The V and J ends lost 4 bases and 8 bases, in that order; junction bases with no gene match: 5. CDR1 and CDR2 from the germline V gene are SQVTM and ANQGSEA. The CDR3 extends over 12 amino acids. The record originates from a study of T-cell reconstitution after alpha-beta-depleted transplantation in children. Whole-study findings and limits: Alpha-beta T cells about two months after transplant reportedly derived from several hundred expanded graft clones. Newly generated T cells supplied most T-cell counts and diversity one year post-transplant.

Sample: PBMCs, taken before TCRalphabeta/CD19-depleted stem cell transplant. This chain connects TRBV29-1 to TRBJ1-2, with 9 nucleotides matching TRBD1. This clonotype was obtained from a girl under 10 years old with Fanconi anemia, due to receive a stem cell transplant. This CDR3 reads CSVVGQGGGYTF. As DNA, the CDR3 is TGCAGCGTTGTGGGACAGGGAGGCGGCTACACCTTC.